This is a list of T cell receptor beta chains from one sample in a study of Ad26.COV2.S vaccination and SARS-CoV-2 variants. Using immunoSEQ multiplex PCR, the repertoire was profiled, and TCRdb retains in-frame clones only, with some absent. The table lists about 410,000 clones, around nine tenths of them singletons. The material sequenced was peripheral blood, taken in a trial of Ad26.COV2.S vaccine versus placebo. These receptors originate from a person between 18 and 60 years old who received the Ad26.COV2.S COVID-19 vaccine or a placebo. The CDR3 runs from the conserved cysteine through the conserved F or W. D genes are given only for firm matches. Clone size is given for some rows only: seen once, a few or many times, or a class if the clone is expanded.

v_call	clone_size	d_call	j_call	cdr3_nt	cdr3_aa
TRBV30	NA	NA	TRBJ1-2	TGTGCCTGTCAGGGGCAGGCTTTTGGTTACACCTTC	CACQGQAFGYTF
TRBV5-1	NA	NA	TRBJ1-3	TGCGCCAGCAGCTTGGTTAGGCAGGGTAAGGATCTGGCAAACACCATATATTTT	CASSLVRQGKDLANTIYF
TRBV25-1	NA	NA	TRBJ2-5	TGTGCCAGCAGTGAATTCGGAGGACAAGAGACCCAGTACTTC	CASSEFGGQETQYF
TRBV11-2	NA	NA	TRBJ1-2	TGTGCCAGCAGCCCCTTGGCGGGCCGCTATGGCTACACCTTC	CASSPLAGRYGYTF
TRBV6-5	NA	NA	TRBJ1-1	TGTGCCAGCGGGAGGAACAGGGTGGCTGAAGCTTTCTTT	CASGRNRVAEAFF
TRBV12-3/TRBV12-4	NA	NA	TRBJ1-1	TGTGCCAGCATCAGCTGGGGCACTGAAGCTTTCTTT	CASISWGTEAFF
TRBV6-5	NA	NA	TRBJ1-1	TGTGCCAGCAGTTCGGCCAGATTGAACACTGAAGCTTTCTTT	CASSSARLNTEAFF
TRBV27	NA	NA	TRBJ2-2	TGTGCCAGCAGTTCCGGGTGGGCCCCCGGGGAGCTGTTTTTT	CASSSGWAPGELFF
TRBV30	NA	NA	TRBJ1-1	TGTGCCTGGAGTGTATCGAGGAACACTGAAGCTTTCTTT	CAWSVSRNTEAFF
TRBV2	NA	NA	TRBJ1-5	TGTGCCAGCAGCCCCAGACAGATTAATAGCAATCAGCCCCAGCATTTT	CASSPRQINSNQPQHF
TRBV29-1	NA	TRBD2	TRBJ2-7	TGCAGCGTTGAAGAGGGACTAGCGGGGAACGAGCAGTACTTC	CSVEEGLAGNEQYF
TRBV7-8	NA	TRBD2	TRBJ2-5	TGTGCCAGCAGCTTGGGACTAGCCCGGGGGAGAGAGACCCAGTACTTC	CASSLGLARGRETQYF
TRBV2	NA	TRBD1	TRBJ2-1	TGTGCCAGCCCCGGGACAGTGGGGTACAATGAGCAGTTCTTC	CASPGTVGYNEQFF
TRBV12-3/TRBV12-4	once	NA	TRBJ1-3	TGTGCCAGCCGATACAGTACTGGAAACACCATATATTTT	CASRYSTGNTIYF